The 7 T cell receptor beta chains in this list originate from one sample, sequenced in a study of T cells in Graves' hyperthyroidism and ophthalmopathy. Authors of the study amplified TCR beta CDR3 regions from RNA transcripts. An initial round of RT-PCR targeting the TCR CDR3 relied on the HTBI primer set. TCRdb reprocessed the multiplex PCR reads via MiXCR and lists one record per CDR3 protein. This sample carries 450,000 to 700,000 distinct CDR3 sequences, approximately 44% of them seen once, and the ten largest clones take around 7.7%. What was sequenced was peripheral blood or thyroid tissue (not recorded which). The receptors stem from a woman aged 18-35 years with Graves' hyperthyroidism.

The V gene is TRBV29-1, the J gene TRBJ1-5, with 8 bases fitting TRBD1. CDR1 SQVTM and CDR2 ANQGSEA come from the germline V gene. With V trimmed by 8 bases and J by 3 bases, 9 bases remained unmatched. The CDR3 has 14 amino acids. CDR3 DNA sequence: TGCAGCCACCGACAGGGGCTGGCCAATCAGCCCCAGCATTTT. This gives the protein CSHRQGLANQPQHF. Full variable domain (outside the CDR3, taken from reference TRBV29-1 and TRBJ1-5): SAVISQKPSRDICQRGTSLTIQCQVDSQVTMMFWYRQQPGQSLTLIATANQGSEATYESGFVIDKFPISRPNLTFSTLTVSNMSPEDSSIYLCSHRQGLANQPQHFGDGTRLSIL.

The chain couples TRBV5-1 to TRBJ2-1; D gene unclear. Germline V gene sequence: CDR1 SGHRS, CDR2 YFSETQ. V lost 0 bases, J lost 4 bases, and 11 bases lay in between. This CDR3 spans 15 amino acids. CDR3 nucleotides: TGCGCCAGCAGCTTGGGTGTAGAGTTATACAATGAGCAGTTCTTC. Protein product: CASSLGVELYNEQFF. Looking up the rest from reference TRBV5-1 and TRBJ2-1 gives the full variable domain: KAGVTQTPRYLIKTRGQQVTLSCSPISGHRSVSWYQQTPGQGLQFLFEYFSETQRNKGNFPGRFSGRQFSNSRSEMNVSTLELGDSALYLCASSLGVELYNEQFFGPGTRLTVL.

The chain links TRBV20-1 to TRBJ2-5; 9 bases fit TRBD2. V lost 3 bases and J lost 4; bases outside the gene matches: 6. The germline V gene encodes CDR1 DFQATT and CDR2 SNEGSKA (reference sequence). The CDR3 is 14 residues long. The CDR3 region is CSASPSGTSETQYF. CDR3 DNA: TGCAGTGCTAGTCCTAGCGGGACCTCAGAGACCCAGTACTTC.

The chain recombines TRBV29-1 with TRBJ1-4, with TRBD1 as a possible D gene (6 bases). The V gene's germline CDR1 is SQVTM and CDR2 ANQGSEA. Trimming left V 8 bases short and J 8 bases short, with 15 bases between. This CDR3 has 12 amino acids. Here the CDR3 reads CSSTRGEEKLFF. CDR3 DNA sequence: TGCAGCTCAACCAGGGGTGAGGAAAAACTGTTTTTT.

This clonotype has just one count. The V and J genes are TRBV2 and TRBJ2-5; 10 nucleotides agree with TRBD2. CDR1 and CDR2 (germline): SNHLY, FYNNEI. V gave up 6 bases and J gave up 6 bases; unmatched junction bases: 13. This CDR3 region has 16 residues. The CDR3 reads CASSAYRAGGPKTQYF. CDR3 bases: TGTGCCAGCAGCGCCTATAGAGCGGGAGGGCCTAAGACCCAGTACTTC.

CDR3 region: CAISEPGQGLYGYTF. As DNA, the CDR3 is TGTGCCATCAGTGAGCCGGGACAGGGGCTGTATGGCTACACCTTC. The chain recombines TRBV10-3 with TRBJ1-2, with 10 bases lining up with TRBD1. In germline, CDR1 is ENHRY, CDR2 SYGVKD. The V gene end was trimmed by 2 bases and the J gene end by 5 bases; junction bases not matched to a gene: 5. The CDR3 consists of 15 residues.

The chain couples TRBV7-3 to TRBJ2-7; 7 bases fit TRBD2. The CDR3 covers 15 residues. Losses at the gene ends were 2 bases for V and 2 bases for J; bases not matched to a gene: 6. Germline loops: CDR1 SGHTA, CDR2 FQGTGA. The CDR3 nucleotides are TGTGCCAGCAGCTTAGCGGGGGAGAAAACCTACGAGCAGTACTTC. It codes for CASSLAGEKTYEQYF. Filled out from reference TRBV7-3 and TRBJ2-7, the complete variable domain reads GAGVSQTPSNKVTEKGKYVELRCDPISGHTALYWYRQSLGQGPEFLIYFQGTGAADDSGLPNDRFFAVRPEGSVSTLKIQRTERGDSAVYLCASSLAGEKTYEQYFGPGTRLTVT.